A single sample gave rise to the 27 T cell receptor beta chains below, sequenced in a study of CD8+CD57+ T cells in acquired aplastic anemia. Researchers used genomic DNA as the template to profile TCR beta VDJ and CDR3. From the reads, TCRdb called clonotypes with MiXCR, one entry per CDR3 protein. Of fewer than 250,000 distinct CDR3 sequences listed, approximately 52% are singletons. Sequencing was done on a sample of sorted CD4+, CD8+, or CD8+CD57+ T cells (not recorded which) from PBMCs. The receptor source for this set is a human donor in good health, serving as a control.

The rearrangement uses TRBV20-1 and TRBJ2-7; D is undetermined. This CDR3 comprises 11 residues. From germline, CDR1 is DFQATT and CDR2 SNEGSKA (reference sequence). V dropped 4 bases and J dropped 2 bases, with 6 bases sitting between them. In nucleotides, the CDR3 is TGCAGTGCTAAGGGTCCCTACGAGCAGTACTTC. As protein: CSAKGPYEQYF.

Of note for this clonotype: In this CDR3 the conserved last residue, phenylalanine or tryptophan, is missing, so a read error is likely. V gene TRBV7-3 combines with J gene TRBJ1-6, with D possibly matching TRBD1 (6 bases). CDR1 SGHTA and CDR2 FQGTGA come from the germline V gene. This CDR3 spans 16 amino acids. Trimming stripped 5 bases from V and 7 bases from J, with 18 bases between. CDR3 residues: CASSQLTGLANSPLHL. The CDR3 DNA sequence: TGTGCCAGCAGCCAACTAACAGGGCTTGCGAATTCACCCCTCCACCTT.

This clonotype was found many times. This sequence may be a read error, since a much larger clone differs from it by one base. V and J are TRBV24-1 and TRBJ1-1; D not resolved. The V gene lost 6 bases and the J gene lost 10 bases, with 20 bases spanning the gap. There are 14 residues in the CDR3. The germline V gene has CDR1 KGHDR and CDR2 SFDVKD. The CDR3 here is CATSPPLHPSGAFF. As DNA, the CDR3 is TGTGCCACCAGTCCTCCCCTGCATCCTTCTGGAGCTTTCTTT.

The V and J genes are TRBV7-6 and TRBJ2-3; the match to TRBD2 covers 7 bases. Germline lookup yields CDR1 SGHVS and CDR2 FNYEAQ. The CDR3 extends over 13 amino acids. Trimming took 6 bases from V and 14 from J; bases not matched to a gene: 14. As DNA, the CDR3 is TGTGCCAGCAGTTTGGGCCGGGGGGAGAAGCGGTATTTT. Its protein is CASSLGRGEKRYF. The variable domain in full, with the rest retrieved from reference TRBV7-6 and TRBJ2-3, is GAGVSQSPRYKVTKRGQDVALRCDPISGHVSLYWYRQALGQGPEFLTYFNYEAQQDKSGLPNDRFSAERPEGSISTLTIQRTEQRDSAMYRCASSLGRGEKRYFGPGTRLTVL.

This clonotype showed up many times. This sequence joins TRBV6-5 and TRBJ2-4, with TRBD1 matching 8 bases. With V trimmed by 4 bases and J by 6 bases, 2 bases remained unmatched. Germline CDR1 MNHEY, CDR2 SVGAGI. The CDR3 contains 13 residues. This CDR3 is CASSLTGVNIQYF. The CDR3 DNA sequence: TGTGCCAGCAGTTTGACAGGGGTAAACATTCAGTACTTC.

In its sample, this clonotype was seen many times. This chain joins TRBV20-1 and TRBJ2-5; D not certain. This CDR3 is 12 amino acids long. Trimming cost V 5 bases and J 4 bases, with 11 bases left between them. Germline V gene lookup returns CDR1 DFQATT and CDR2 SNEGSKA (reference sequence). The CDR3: CSAPRLGETQYF. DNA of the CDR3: TGCAGTGCTCCCCGGCTCGGAGAGACCCAGTACTTC.

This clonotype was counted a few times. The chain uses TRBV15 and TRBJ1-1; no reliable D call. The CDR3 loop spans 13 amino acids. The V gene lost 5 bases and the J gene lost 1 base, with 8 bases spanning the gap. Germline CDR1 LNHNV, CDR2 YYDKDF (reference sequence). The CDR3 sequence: CATSPQQNTEAFF. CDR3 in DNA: TGTGCCACCAGCCCACAGCAGAACACTGAAGCTTTCTTT.

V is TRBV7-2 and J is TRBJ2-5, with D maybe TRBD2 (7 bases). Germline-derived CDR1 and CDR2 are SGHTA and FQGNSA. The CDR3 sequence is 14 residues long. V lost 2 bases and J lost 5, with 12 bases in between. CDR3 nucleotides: TGTGCCAGCAGCTTACATAGGGGGGGGGAGACCCAGTACTTC. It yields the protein CASSLHRGGETQYF.

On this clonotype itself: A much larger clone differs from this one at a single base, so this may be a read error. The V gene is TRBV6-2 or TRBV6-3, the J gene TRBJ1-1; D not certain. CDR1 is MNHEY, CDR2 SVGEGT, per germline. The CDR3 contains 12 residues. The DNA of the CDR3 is TGTGCCAGTCATGACCCTATCACTGGAGCTTTCTTT. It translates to CASHDPITGAFF.

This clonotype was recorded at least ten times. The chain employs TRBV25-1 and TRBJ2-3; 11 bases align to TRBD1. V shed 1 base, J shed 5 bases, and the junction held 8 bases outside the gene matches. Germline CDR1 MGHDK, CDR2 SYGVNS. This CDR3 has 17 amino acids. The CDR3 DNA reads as TGTGCCAGCAGTGAATGGGGGGGGGACAGGGGGAAAGATACGCAGTATTTT. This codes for CASSEWGGDRGKDTQYF.

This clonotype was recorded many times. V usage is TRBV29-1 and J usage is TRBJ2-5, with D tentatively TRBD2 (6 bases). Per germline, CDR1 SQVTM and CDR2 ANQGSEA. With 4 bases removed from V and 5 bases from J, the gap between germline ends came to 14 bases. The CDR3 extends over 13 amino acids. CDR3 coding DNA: TGCAGCGTTGTGGGTGGAGGGGAGGAGACCCAGTACTTC. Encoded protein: CSVVGGGEETQYF.

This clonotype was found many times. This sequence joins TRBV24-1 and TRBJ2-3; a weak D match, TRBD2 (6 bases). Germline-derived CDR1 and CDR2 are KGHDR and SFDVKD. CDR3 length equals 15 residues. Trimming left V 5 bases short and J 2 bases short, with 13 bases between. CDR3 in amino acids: CATSGGTSLTDTQYF. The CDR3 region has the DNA TGTGCCACCAGTGGAGGGACTTCCCTCACAGATACGCAGTATTTT.

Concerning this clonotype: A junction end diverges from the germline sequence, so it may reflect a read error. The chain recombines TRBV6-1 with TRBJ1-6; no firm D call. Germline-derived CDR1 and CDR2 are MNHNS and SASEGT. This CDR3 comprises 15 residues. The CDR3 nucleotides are TGTGCCATCAGTGTGGCAGGAAGTTATAGTTCACCCCTCCACTTT. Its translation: CAISVAGSYSSPLHF.

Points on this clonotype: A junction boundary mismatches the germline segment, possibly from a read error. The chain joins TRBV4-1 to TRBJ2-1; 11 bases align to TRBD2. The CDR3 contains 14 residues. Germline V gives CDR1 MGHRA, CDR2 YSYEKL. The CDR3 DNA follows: TGCGCCAGCAGCCAATCTGGACTAGCGGGCGGGCAGCTCTTC. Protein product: CASSQSGLAGGQLF.

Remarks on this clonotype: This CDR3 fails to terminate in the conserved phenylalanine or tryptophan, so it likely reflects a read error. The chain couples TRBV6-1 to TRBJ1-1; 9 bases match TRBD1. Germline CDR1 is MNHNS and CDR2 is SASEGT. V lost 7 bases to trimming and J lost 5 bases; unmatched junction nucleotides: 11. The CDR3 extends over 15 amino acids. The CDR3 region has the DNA TGTGCCAGCACCTTTCTACAGGGGGCCAGGACTGAAGCTTTCCTT. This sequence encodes CASTFLQGARTEAFL.

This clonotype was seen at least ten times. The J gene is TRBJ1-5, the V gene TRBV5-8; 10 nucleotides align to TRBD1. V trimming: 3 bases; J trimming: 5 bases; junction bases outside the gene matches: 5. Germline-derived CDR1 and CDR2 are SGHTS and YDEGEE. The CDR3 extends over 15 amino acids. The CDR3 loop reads CASSWGGQGHQPQHF. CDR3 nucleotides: TGTGCCAGCAGCTGGGGGGGACAGGGGCATCAGCCCCAGCATTTT.

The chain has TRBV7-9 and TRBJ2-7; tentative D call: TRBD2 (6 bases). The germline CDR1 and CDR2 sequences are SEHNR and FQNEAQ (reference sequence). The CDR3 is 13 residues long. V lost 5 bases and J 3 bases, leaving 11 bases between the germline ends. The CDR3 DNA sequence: TGTGCCAGCAGCATGGGACTCTTCTACGAGCAGTACTTC. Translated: CASSMGLFYEQYF.

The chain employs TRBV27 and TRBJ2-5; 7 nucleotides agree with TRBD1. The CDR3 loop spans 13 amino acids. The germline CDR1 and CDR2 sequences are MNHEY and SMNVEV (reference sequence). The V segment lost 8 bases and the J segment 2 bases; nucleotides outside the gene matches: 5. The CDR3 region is CASRDSPQETQYF. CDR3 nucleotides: TGTGCCAGCCGGGACAGTCCTCAAGAGACCCAGTACTTC.

The CDR3 spells CSAREGQGGRETQYF. Here the CDR3 DNA reads TGCAGTGCTAGAGAGGGACAGGGGGGCCGGGAGACCCAGTACTTC. The chain is built from TRBV20-1 and TRBJ2-5, with 11 bases identical to TRBD1. The CDR3 runs 15 residues. Germline CDR1 is DFQATT and CDR2 is SNEGSKA (reference sequence). The V gene end was trimmed by 0 bases and the J gene end by 5 bases; junction bases not matched to a gene: 5.

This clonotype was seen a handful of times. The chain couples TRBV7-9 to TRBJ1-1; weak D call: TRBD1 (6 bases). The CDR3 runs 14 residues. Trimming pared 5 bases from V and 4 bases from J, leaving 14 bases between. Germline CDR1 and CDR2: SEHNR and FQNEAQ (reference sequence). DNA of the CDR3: TGTGCCAGCAGCGAGCGGGGGGGCAGCACTGAAGCTTTCTTT. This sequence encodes CASSERGGSTEAFF.

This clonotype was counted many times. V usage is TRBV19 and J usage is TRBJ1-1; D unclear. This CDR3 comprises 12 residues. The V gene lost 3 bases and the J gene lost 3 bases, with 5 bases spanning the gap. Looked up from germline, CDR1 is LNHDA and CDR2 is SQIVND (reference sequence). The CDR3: CASSMRDTEAFF. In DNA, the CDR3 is TGTGCCAGTAGTATGAGGGACACTGAAGCTTTCTTT.

CDR3 coding DNA: TGTGCCAGTAGTTGGGTCGCCAGGGACCGCTCCTACGAGCAGTACTTC. Amino acid sequence: CASSWVARDRSYEQYF. This chain connects TRBV19 to TRBJ2-7; TRBD1 or TRBD2 may be the D gene (5 bases each). Germline assignment: CDR1 LNHDA and CDR2 SQIVND (reference sequence). The CDR3 length is 16 residues. Trimming cost V 5 bases and J 0 bases, with 17 bases left between them. Full variable domain (outside the CDR3, taken from reference TRBV19 and TRBJ2-7): DGGITQSPKYLFRKEGQNVTLSCEQNLNHDAMYWYRQDPGQGLRLIYYSQIVNDFQKGDIAEGYSVSREKKESFPLTVTSAQKNPTAFYLCASSWVARDRSYEQYFGPGTRLTVT.

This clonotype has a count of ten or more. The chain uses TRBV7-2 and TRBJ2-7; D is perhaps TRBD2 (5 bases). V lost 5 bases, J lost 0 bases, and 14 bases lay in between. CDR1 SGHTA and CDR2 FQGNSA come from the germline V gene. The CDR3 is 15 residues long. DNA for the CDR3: TGTGCCAGCAGCCTACGGACTGGTAGCTCCTACGAGCAGTACTTC. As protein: CASSLRTGSSYEQYF.

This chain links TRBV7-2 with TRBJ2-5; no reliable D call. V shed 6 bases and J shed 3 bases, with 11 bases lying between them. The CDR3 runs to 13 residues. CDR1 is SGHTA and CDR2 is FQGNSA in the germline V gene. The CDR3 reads CASSSPLEETQYF. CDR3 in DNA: TGTGCCAGCAGTTCGCCCTTGGAAGAGACCCAGTACTTC.

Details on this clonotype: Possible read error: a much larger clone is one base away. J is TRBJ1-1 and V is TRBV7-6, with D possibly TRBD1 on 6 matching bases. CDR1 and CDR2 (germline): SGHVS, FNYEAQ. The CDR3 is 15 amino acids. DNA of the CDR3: TGTGCCAGCGGCTTAAGGGGGGGGGGCAACACTGAAGCTTTCTTT. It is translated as CASGLRGGGNTEAFF. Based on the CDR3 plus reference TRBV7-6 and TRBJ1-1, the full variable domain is GAGVSQSPRYKVTKRGQDVALRCDPISGHVSLYWYRQALGQGPEFLTYFNYEAQQDKSGLPNDRFSAERPEGSISTLTIQRTEQRDSAMYRCASGLRGGGNTEAFFGQGTRLTVV.

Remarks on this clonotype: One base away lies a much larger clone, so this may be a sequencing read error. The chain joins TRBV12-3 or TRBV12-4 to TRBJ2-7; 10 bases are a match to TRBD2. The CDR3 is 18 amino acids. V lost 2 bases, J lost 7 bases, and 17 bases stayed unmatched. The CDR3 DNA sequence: TGTGCCAGCAGTTTACCCCTCCGACTAGCGGGCCGCAACAATGAGCAGTACTTC. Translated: CASSLPLRLAGRNNEQYF.

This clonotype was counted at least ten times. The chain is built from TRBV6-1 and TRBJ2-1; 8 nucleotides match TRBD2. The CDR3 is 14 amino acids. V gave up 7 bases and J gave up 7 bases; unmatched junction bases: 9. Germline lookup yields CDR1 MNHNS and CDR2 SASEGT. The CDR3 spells CASTLAVNGNEQFF. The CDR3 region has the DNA TGTGCCAGCACACTAGCGGTCAACGGGAATGAGCAGTTCTTC.